This TCR beta chain was sequenced for a study of shared clonotypes between healthy human individuals. Whole-study results and caveats: Clonotype sharing among the donors was expected to vary with sequencing depth. Sharing across four donors was highest in naive CD4 (around 5%) and lowest in memory CD8 (around 0.4%).

The repertoire was sequenced with immunoSEQ multiplex PCR; TCRdb's copy has only in-frame clones and lacks some. The sample carries more than 1.2 million clones, around 98.5% recorded once. The donors were all Caucasian adults (living in Nashville, Tennessee). This clone was found once. Its specificity is unknown. Material for sequencing was naive CD4+ T cells sorted from blood. Subset: CD45RA+ positively selected. The receptor was isolated from a man aged 25-45 years in good health.

CDR3 in amino acids: CASTAGEGTDTQYF. The CDR3 nucleotides are TGTGCCAGCACGGCGGGAGAAGGCACAGATACGCAGTATTTT. The V and J genes are TRBV28 and TRBJ2-3; 7 bases fit TRBD2. The junction had 5 bases not matched to a gene; V was cut back by 7 bases and J by 1 base. CDR3 length equals 14 residues. CDR1 is MDHEN, CDR2 SYDVKM, per germline.